Following are 3 T cell receptor beta chains from one sample sequenced in a study of OX40 agonist ivuxolimab in advanced cancers. This table comes from immunoSEQ multiplex PCR, and its TCRdb copy is limited to in-frame clones, with some not included. The sample lists 55,000 to 75,000 clones; 65% to 85% were seen once. This specimen was CD4+ or CD8+ T cells sorted from blood, taken in a trial of the OX40 agonist ivuxolimab. These TCRs come from an adult with an advanced solid tumor such as melanoma, head and neck, liver or kidney cancer.

V usage is TRBV5-4 and J usage is TRBJ2-2; the D gene could be TRBD1 or TRBD2 (5 bases each). Germline values: CDR1 SGHNT, CDR2 YYREEE (reference sequence). V gave up 4 bases and J gave up 4 bases, with 14 bases separating them. The CDR3 loop spans 15 amino acids. As DNA, the CDR3 is TGTGCCAGCAGCATAGTCGGGACGGGCACCGGGGAGCTGTTTTTT. Translated: CASSIVGTGTGELFF. Based on the CDR3 plus reference TRBV5-4 and TRBJ2-2, the full variable domain is ETGVTQSPTHLIKTRGQQVTLRCSSQSGHNTVSWYQQALGQGPQFIFQYYREEENGRGNFPPRFSGLQFPNYSSELNVNALELDDSALYLCASSIVGTGTGELFFGEGSRLTVL.

The rearrangement uses TRBV6-5 and TRBJ1-4, with a possible D match to TRBD1 (5 bases). This CDR3 has 15 residues. Germline CDR1 is MNHEY and CDR2 is SVGAGI. Trimming pared 0 bases from V and 3 bases from J, leaving 8 bases between. The CDR3 loop is CASSYSPGSNEKLFF. The CDR3 DNA is TGTGCCAGCAGTTACTCTCCAGGGTCTAATGAAAAACTGTTTTTT.

V usage is TRBV6-1 and J usage is TRBJ2-7, with D hard to call. Trimming cost V 7 bases and J 2 bases, with 15 bases left between them. The germline CDR1 and CDR2 sequences are MNHNS and SASEGT. The CDR3 length is 14 residues. For the CDR3, the DNA is TGTGCCAGCAACCAAGACCCACTACCCTACGAGCAGTACTTC. This codes for CASNQDPLPYEQYF.